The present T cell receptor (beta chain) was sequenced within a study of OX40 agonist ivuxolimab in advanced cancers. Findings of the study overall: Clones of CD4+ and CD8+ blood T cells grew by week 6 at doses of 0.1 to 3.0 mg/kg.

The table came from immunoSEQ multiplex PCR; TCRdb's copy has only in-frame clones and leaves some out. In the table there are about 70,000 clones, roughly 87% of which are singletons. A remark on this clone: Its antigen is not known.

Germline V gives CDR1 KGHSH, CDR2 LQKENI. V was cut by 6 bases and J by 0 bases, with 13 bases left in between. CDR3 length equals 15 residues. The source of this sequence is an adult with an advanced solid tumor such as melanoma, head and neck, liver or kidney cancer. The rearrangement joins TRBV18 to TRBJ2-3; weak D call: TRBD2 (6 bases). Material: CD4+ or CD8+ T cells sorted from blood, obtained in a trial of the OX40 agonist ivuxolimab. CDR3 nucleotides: TGTGCCAGCTCTCCAACGGGGGAAAGCACAGATACGCAGTATTTT. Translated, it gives CASSPTGESTDTQYF.